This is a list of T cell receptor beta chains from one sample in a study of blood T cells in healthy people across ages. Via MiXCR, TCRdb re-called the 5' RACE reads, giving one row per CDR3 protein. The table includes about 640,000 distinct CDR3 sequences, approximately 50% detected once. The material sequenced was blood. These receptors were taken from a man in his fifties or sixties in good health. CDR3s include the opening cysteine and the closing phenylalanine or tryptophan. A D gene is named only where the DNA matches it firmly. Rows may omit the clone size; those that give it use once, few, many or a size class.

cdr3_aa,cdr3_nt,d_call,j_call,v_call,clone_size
CAISEYIDPGTDTQYF,TGTGCCATCAGTGAGTACATCGATCCCGGCACAGATACGCAGTATTTT,-,TRBJ2-3,TRBV10-3,-
CSAVPGWVPNQPQHF,TGCAGTGCTGTCCCAGGGTGGGTCCCAAATCAGCCCCAGCATTTT,-,TRBJ1-5,TRBV20-1,-
CASSQAGGQAGNIQYF,TGTGCCAGCAGCCAAGCAGGTGGCCAGGCGGGAAACATTCAGTACTTC,-,TRBJ2-4,TRBV3-1,-
CASSIIRDSRLEQYF,TGTGCCAGTAGTATAATACGGGACAGCCGTCTCGAGCAGTACTTC,TRBD1,TRBJ2-7,TRBV19,-
CASKPGPGDSYNEQFF,TGTGCCAGCAAACCCGGGCCAGGCGACTCCTACAATGAGCAGTTCTTC,-,TRBJ2-1,TRBV12-3/TRBV12-4,-
CATSRDGRGYTF,TGTGCCACCTCACGGGACGGCCGAGGCTACACCTTC,-,TRBJ1-2,TRBV27,-
CASSQRDSNQETQYF,TGCGCCAGCAGCCAACGTGACAGCAACCAAGAGACCCAGTACTTC,-,TRBJ2-5,TRBV4-1,-
CASSPPSTDTQYF,TGTGCCAGCTCACCACCGAGCACAGATACGCAGTATTTT,-,TRBJ2-3,TRBV18,many
CASSVGSGAGTDTQYF,TGTGCCAGCAGCGTTGGGAGCGGGGCGGGCACAGATACGCAGTATTTT,TRBD2,TRBJ2-3,TRBV9,-
CASSQGWDTTYEQYF,TGCGCCAGCAGCCAAGGCTGGGACACTACCTACGAGCAGTACTTC,-,TRBJ2-7,TRBV4-1,-
CASSGSDLAGETQYF,TGCGCCAGCAGCGGGTCCGACTTAGCTGGGGAGACCCAGTACTTC,-,TRBJ2-5,TRBV5-1,-